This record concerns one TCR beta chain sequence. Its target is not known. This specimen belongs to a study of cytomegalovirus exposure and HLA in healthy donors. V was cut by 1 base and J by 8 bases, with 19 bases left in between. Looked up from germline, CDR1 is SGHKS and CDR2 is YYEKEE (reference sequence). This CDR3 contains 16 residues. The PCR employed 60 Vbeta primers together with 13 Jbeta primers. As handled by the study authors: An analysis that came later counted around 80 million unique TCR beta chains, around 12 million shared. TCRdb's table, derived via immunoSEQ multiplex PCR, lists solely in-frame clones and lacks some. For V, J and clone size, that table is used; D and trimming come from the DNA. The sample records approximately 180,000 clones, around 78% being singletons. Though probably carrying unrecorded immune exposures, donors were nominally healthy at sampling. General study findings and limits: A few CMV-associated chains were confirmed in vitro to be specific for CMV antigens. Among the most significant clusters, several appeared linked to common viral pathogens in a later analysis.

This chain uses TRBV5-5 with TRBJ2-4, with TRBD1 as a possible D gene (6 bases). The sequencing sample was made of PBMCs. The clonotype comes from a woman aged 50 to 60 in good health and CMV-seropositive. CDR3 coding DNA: TGTGCCAGCAGCTTGACATACTTACAGGGATTTGACATTCAGTACTTC. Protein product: CASSLTYLQGFDIQYF.